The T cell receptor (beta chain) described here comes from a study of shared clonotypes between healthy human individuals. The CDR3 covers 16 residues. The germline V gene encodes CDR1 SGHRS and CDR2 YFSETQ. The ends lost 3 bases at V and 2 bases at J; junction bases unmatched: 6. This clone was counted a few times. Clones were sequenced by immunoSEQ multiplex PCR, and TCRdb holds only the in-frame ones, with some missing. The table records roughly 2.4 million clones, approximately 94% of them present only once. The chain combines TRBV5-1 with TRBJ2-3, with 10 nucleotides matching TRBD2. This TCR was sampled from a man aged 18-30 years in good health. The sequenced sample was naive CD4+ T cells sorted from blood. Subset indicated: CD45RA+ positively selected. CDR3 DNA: TGCGCCAGCAGCTCATACAGCGGGGGGGCCACAGATACGCAGTATTTT. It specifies CASSSYSGGATDTQYF.